These 4 T cell receptor beta chains share one sample of origin, sequenced in a study of shared clonotypes between healthy human individuals. Assay used: immunoSEQ multiplex PCR; TCRdb lists only in-frame clones, some missing. The sample records under 1,100,000 clones, approximately 76% being singletons. Sequenced sample: memory CD4+ T cells sorted from blood. Sample subset: CD45RA-negative fraction. The source is a man aged 18 to 29 in good health.

This clone was observed once. The chain uses TRBV7-8 and TRBJ1-4; tentatively, D is TRBD1 (5 bases). V lost 7 bases and J 0 bases, leaving 12 bases between the germline ends. The germline gives CDR1 SGHVS, CDR2 FQNEAQ. The CDR3 consists of 15 residues. In nucleotides, the CDR3 is TGTGCCAGCACCAGGACATTTACAACTAATGAAAAACTGTTTTTT. Amino acid sequence: CASTRTFTTNEKLFF.

CDR3 bases: TGTGCTAGTGCCCGGGGGGCTAGCGGCAATGAGCAGTTCTTC. Its protein is CASARGASGNEQFF. The gene calls are TRBV12-5 and TRBJ2-1, with a tentative D call TRBD2 (7 bases). The CDR3 has 14 amino acids. Germline CDR1 is LGHNT and CDR2 is FRNRAP. V was trimmed by 7 bases and J by 6 bases, leaving 16 bases between them.

The chain uses TRBV4-3 and TRBJ2-2, with unresolved D. Between the trimmed V and J ends, which lost 0 bases and 4 bases, there was a span of 6 bases. Looked up from germline, CDR1 is LGHNA and CDR2 is YSLEER. CDR3 length equals 14 residues. CDR3 in DNA: TGCGCCAGCAGCCAAGAACACGGCACCGGGGAGCTGTTTTTT. It is translated as CASSQEHGTGELFF.

In its sample, this clone was seen many times. The chain is built from TRBV19 and TRBJ1-3; D unresolved. There are 12 residues in the CDR3. Trimming took 0 bases from V and 3 from J, leaving 0 bases between them. Germline V gene lookup returns CDR1 LNHDA and CDR2 SQIVND (reference sequence). For the CDR3, the DNA is TGTGCCAGTAGTATAGATGGAAACACCATATATTTT. Translation gives CASSIDGNTIYF.